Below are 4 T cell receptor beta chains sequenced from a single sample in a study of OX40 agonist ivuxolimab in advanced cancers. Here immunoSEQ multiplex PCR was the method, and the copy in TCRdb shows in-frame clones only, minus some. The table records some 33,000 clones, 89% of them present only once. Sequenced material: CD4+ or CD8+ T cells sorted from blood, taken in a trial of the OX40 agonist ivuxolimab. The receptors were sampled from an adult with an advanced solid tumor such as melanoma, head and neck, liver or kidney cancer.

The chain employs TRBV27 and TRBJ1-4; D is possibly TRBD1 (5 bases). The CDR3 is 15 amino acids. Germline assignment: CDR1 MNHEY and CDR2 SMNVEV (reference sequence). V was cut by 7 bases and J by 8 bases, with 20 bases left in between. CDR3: CASMGKPARGEKLFF. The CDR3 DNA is TGTGCCAGCATGGGAAAACCCGCGCGGGGGGAAAAACTGTTTTTT.

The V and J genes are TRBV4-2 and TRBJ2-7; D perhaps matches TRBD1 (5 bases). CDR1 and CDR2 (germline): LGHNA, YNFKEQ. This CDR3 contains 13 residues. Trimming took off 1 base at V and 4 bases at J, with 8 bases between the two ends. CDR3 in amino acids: CASSQGGRYEQYF. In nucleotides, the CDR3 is TGTGCCAGCAGCCAAGGGGGCCGTTACGAGCAGTACTTC.

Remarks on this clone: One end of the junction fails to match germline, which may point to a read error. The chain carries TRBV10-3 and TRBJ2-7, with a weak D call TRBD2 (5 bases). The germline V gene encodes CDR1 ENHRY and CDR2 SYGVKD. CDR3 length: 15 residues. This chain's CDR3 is CASSESRLTYYEQYF. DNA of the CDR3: TGTGCCAGCAGTGAATCCCGACTAACCTACTACGAGCAGTACTTC.

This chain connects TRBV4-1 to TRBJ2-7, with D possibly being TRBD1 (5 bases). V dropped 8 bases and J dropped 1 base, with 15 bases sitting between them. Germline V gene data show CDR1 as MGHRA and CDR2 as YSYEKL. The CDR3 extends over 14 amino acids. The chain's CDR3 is CASQEGAGSYEQYF. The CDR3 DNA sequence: TGCGCCAGCCAGGAAGGGGCTGGATCCTACGAGCAGTACTTC.